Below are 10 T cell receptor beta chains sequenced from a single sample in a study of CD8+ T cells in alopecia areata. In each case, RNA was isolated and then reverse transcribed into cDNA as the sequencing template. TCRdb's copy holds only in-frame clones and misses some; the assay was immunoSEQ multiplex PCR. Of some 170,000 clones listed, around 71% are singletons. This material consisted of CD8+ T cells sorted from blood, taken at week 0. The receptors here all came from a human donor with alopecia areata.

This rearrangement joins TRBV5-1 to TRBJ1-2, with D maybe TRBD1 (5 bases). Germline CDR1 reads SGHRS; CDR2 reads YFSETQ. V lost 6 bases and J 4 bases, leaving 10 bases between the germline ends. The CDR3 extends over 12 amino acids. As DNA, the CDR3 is TGCGCCAGCATGGGGGAGACCTATGGCTACACCTTC. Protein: CASMGETYGYTF.

The CDR3 region has the DNA TGTGCCAGCAGTTCGAGGGTTCGGCAGCCCCAGCATTTT. It encodes CASSSRVRQPQHF. This chain links TRBV2 with TRBJ1-5; D is undetermined. There are 13 residues in the CDR3. CDR1 is SNHLY, CDR2 FYNNEI, per germline. V dropped 5 bases and J dropped 7 bases, with 12 bases sitting between them.

For the CDR3, the DNA is TGTGCCAGCAGCCCTTCCGGTGTAGTCTTCACCTTC. Its protein is CASSPSGVVFTF. The V gene is TRBV27, the J gene TRBJ1-2; D gene uncertain. CDR1 MNHEY and CDR2 SMNVEV come from the germline V gene (reference sequence). V lost 6 bases and J lost 13, with 18 bases in between. This CDR3 has 12 residues.

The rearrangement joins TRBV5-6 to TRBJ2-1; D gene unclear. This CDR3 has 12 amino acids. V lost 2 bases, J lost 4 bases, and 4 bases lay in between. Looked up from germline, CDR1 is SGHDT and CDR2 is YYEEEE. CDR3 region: CASSFGYNEQFF. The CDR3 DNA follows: TGTGCCAGCAGCTTCGGGTACAATGAGCAGTTCTTC.

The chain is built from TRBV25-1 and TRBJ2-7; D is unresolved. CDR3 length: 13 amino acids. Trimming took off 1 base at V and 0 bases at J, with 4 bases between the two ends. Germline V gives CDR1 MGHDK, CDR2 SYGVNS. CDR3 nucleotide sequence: TGTGCCAGCAGTGAATCCACCTCCTACGAGCAGTACTTC. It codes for CASSESTSYEQYF.

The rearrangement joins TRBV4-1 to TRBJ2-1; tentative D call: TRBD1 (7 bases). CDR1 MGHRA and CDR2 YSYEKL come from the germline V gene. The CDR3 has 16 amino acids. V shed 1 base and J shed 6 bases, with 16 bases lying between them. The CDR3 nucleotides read TGCGCCAGCAGCCAAGTCCCAGGGGGGTCGGGCAATGAGCAGTTCTTC. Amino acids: CASSQVPGGSGNEQFF.

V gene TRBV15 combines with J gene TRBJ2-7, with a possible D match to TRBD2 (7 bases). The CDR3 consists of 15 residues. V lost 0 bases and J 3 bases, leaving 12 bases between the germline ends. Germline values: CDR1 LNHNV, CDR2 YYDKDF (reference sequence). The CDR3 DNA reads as TGTGCCACCAGCAGAGATGGGGGAGGGGGCTACGAGCAGTACTTC. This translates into CATSRDGGGGYEQYF.

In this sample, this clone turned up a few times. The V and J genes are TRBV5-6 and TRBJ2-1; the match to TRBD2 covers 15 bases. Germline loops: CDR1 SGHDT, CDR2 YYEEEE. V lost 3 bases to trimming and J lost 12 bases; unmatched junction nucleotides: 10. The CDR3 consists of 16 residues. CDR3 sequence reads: CASSYPSGLAGGPQFF. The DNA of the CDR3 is TGTGCCAGCAGCTACCCCTCCGGACTAGCGGGGGGGCCGCAGTTCTTC. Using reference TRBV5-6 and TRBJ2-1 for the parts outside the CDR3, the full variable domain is DAGVTQSPTHLIKTRGQQVTLRCSPKSGHDTVSWYQQALGQGPQFIFQYYEEEERQRGNFPDRFSGHQFPNYSSELNVNALLLGDSALYLCASSYPSGLAGGPQFFGPGTRLTVL.

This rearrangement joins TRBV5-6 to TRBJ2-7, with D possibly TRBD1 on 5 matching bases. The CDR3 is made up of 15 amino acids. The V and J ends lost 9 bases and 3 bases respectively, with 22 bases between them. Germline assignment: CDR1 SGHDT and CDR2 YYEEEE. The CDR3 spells CATKPSETASYEQYF. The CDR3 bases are TGTGCCACCAAACCCTCTGAGACAGCAAGCTACGAGCAGTACTTC.

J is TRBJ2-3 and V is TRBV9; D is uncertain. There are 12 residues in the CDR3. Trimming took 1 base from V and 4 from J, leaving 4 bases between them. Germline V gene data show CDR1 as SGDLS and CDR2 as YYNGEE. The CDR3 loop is CASSVNSDTQYF. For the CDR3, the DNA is TGTGCCAGCAGCGTAAATTCAGATACGCAGTATTTT.